Only a few counts were recorded for the clone carrying this T cell receptor beta chain. Its antigen is currently unknown. These data come from a study of T cell repertoires in cytomegalovirus infection. TCRdb reprocessed the reads with MiXCR, giving one entry per CDR3 protein. The sample holds fewer than 85,000 distinct CDR3 sequences, over 3.5% seen once. Overall study findings and caveats: Adding up the frequency of public TCR beta families identified people who carried CMV plus the relevant HLA.

The CDR3 consists of 16 residues. V was clipped by 3 bases and J by 3 bases; unmatched bases: 6. Germline loops: CDR1 SGHTA, CDR2 FQGNSA. Sequencing was performed on PBMCs. The chain recombines TRBV7-2 with TRBJ1-4; 8 bases agree with TRBD1. The origin of this receptor is a human donor in good health (CMV status not recorded). Some clones in this sample may be carry-over from other donors' samples. The chain's CDR3 is CASSFAPGQANEKLFF. As DNA, the CDR3 is TGTGCCAGCAGCTTTGCTCCGGGACAGGCTAATGAAAAACTGTTTTTT.